What follows describes a single T cell receptor beta chain. What it binds is not known. The data were taken from a study of human T cells and chemical hapten exposure. General study points: A positive correlation with patch test score was shown by PT1 expanded TCR counts.

In germline, CDR1 is ENHRY, CDR2 SYGVKD. The CDR3 totals 13 residues. Trimming took off 2 bases at V and 5 bases at J, with 7 bases between the two ends. TCRdb ran MiXCR on the RACE reads and lists one entry per CDR3 protein. The sample has around 190,000 distinct CDR3 sequences; approximately 20% are singletons. Time point noted: patch test 1, 2 weeks after DPC sensitization. Treatment meaning: therapeutic diphenylcyclopropenone sensitization with weekly scalp DPC. This TCR was recovered from a woman aged 50 to 60 with alopecia areata. Some clones in this sample may be carry-over from other donors' samples. The genes are TRBV10-3 and TRBJ2-1; D is undetermined. The sequencing used whole blood, collected in connection with sensitization to the hapten diphenylcyclopropenone (DPC). For the CDR3, the DNA is TGTGCCATCAGTGAGGCCCAGCACAATGAGCAGTTCTTC. Translating gives CAISEAQHNEQFF.